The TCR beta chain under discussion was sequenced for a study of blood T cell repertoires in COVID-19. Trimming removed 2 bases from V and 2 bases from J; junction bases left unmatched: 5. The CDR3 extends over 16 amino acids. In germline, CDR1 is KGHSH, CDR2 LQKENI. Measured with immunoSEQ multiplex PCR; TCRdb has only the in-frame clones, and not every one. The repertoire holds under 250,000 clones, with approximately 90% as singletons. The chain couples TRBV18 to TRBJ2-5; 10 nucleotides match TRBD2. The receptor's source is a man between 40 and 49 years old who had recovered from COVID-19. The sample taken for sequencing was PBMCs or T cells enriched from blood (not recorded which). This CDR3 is CASSPILLAGQETQYF. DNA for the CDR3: TGTGCCAGCTCACCAATACTACTAGCGGGGCAAGAGACCCAGTACTTC.